This record concerns one T cell receptor beta chain sequence. Its specificity is not known. At one of its ends the junction is not consistent with the germline gene, which may arise from a read error. TCRbeta libraries were built with three rounds of nested PCR, modified from ARM-PCR. One entry per CDR3 protein results from TCRdb running MiXCR on the multiplex PCR reads. The sample holds approximately 120,000 distinct CDR3 sequences, about 63% seen once. This sample was taken from a study of tumor and adjacent non-tumor tissue in lung cancer. Study findings and constraints: Significantly higher TCR diversity was found in tumor than normal lung. Higher tumor TCR diversity was associated with shorter survival.

The template was RNA from unsorted bulk tissue. This non-tumor lung sample came from over 3 cm beyond the tumor edge. In germline, CDR1 is MGHRA, CDR2 YSYEKL. The CDR3 runs 15 residues. The chain couples TRBV4-1 to TRBJ2-2; the D gene could be TRBD1 or TRBD2 (6 bases each). Sequencing was done on a sample of distant non-tumor lung tissue. This receptor was taken from a man in his 60s with non-small cell lung cancer. The CDR3 here is CASSQVLGGAGELFF. In DNA form, the CDR3 reads TGCGCAAGCAGCCAAGTTTTGGGGGGCGCCGGGGAGCTGTTTTTT.